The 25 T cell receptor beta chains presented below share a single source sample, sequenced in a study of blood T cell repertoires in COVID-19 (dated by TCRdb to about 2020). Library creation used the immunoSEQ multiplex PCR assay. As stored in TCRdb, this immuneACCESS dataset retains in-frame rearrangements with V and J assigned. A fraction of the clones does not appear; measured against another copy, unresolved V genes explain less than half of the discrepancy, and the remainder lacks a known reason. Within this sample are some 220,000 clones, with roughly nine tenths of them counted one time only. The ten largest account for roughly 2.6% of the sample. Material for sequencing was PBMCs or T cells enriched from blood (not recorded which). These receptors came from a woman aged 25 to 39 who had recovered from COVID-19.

In nucleotides, the CDR3 is TGTGCCAGCAGCTCCACAGGGACGTACACCGGGGAGCTGTTTTTT. Translated: CASSSTGTYTGELFF. The chain employs TRBV7-9 and TRBJ2-2; tentative D call: TRBD1 (6 bases). Trimming cost V 4 bases and J 3 bases, with 12 bases left between them. This CDR3 contains 15 residues. Germline V gene lookup returns CDR1 SEHNR and CDR2 FQNEAQ (reference sequence).

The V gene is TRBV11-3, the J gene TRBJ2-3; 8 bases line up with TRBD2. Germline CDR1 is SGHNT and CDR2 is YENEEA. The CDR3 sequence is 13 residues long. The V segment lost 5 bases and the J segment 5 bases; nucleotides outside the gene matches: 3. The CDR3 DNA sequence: TGTGCCAGCAGCCCGGGGGGGGGAGATACGCAGTATTTT. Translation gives CASSPGGGDTQYF.

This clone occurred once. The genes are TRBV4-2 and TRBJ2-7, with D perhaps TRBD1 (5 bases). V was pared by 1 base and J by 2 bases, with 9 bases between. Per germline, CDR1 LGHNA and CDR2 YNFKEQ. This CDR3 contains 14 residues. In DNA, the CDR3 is TGTGCCAGCAGCCAAGTTAAAGGGGCCTACGAGCAGTACTTC. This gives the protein CASSQVKGAYEQYF.

Here the CDR3 DNA reads TGTGCCAGCAGCACGATACAGGAGCAGCGCGGCTACACCTTC. Its translation is CASSTIQEQRGYTF. V gene TRBV3-1 (or the pseudogene TRBV3-2) combines with J gene TRBJ1-2, with a tentative D call TRBD1 (5 bases). Deletions cut 5 bases from V and 8 bases from J, with 18 bases between. CDR1 LGHDT and CDR2 YNNKEL come from the germline V gene (reference sequence). This CDR3 has 14 amino acids.

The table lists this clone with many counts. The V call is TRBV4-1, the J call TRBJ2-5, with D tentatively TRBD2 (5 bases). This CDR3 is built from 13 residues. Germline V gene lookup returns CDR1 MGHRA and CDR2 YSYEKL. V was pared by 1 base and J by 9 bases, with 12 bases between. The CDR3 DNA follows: TGCGCCAGCAGCCAAGTAGGGCCCGGGGCCCAGTACTTC. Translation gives CASSQVGPGAQYF.

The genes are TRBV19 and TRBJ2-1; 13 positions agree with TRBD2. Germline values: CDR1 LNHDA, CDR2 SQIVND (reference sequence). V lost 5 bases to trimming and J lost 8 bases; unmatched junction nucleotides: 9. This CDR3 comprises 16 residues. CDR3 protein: CASSPRTSGGSDEQFF. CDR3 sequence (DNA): TGTGCCAGTAGTCCGCGGACTAGCGGGGGCTCGGATGAGCAGTTCTTC. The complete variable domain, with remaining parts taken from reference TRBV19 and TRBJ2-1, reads DGGITQSPKYLFRKEGQNVTLSCEQNLNHDAMYWYRQDPGQGLRLIYYSQIVNDFQKGDIAEGYSVSREKKESFPLTVTSAQKNPTAFYLCASSPRTSGGSDEQFFGPGTRLTVL.

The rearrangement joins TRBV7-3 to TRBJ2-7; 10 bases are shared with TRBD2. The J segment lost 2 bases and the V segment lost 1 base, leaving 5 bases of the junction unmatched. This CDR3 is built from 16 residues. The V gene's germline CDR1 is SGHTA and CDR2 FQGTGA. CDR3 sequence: CASSLNPSGGAYEQYF. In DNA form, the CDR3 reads TGTGCCAGCAGCTTAAATCCTAGCGGGGGAGCCTACGAGCAGTACTTC. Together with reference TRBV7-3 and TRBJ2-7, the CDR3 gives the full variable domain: GAGVSQTPSNKVTEKGKYVELRCDPISGHTALYWYRQSLGQGPEFLIYFQGTGAADDSGLPNDRFFAVRPEGSVSTLKIQRTERGDSAVYLCASSLNPSGGAYEQYFGPGTRLTVT.

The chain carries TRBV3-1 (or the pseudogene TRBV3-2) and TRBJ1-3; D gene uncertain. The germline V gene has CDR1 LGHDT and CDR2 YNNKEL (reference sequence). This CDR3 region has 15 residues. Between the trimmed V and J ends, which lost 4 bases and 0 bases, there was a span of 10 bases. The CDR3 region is CASSPREASGNTIYF. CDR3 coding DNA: TGTGCCAGCAGCCCTCGGGAGGCCTCTGGAAACACCATATATTTT.

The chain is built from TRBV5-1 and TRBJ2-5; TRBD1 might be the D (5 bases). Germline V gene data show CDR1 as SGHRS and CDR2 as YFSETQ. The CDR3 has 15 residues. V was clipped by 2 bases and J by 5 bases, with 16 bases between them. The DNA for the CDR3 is TGCGCCAGCAGCTTTTATGGGGCCGCAGGGGAGACCCAGTACTTC. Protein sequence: CASSFYGAAGETQYF.

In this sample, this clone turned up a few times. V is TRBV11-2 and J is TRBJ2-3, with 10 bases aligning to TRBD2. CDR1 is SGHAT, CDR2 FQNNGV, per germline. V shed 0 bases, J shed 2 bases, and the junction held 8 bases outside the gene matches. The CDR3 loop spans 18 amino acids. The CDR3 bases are TGTGCCAGCAGCTTAGATGTTCTAGCGGGGGCGACCACAGATACGCAGTATTTT. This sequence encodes CASSLDVLAGATTDTQYF.

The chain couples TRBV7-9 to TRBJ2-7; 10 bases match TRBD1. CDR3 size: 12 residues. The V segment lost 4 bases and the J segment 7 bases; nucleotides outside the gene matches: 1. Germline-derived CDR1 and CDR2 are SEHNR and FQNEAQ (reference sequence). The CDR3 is CASSWDRGEQYF. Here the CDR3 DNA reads TGTGCCAGCAGCTGGGACAGGGGTGAGCAGTACTTC.

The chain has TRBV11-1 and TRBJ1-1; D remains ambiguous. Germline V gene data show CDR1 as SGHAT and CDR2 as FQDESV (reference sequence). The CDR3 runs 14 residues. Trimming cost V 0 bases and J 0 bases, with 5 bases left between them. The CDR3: CASSLAQVNTEAFF. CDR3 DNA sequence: TGTGCCAGCAGCTTAGCGCAGGTGAACACTGAAGCTTTCTTT. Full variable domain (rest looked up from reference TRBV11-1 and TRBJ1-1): EAEVAQSPRYKITEKSQAVAFWCDPISGHATLYWYRQILGQGPELLVQFQDESVVDDSQLPKDRFSAERLKGVDSTLKIQPAELGDSAMYLCASSLAQVNTEAFFGQGTRLTVV.

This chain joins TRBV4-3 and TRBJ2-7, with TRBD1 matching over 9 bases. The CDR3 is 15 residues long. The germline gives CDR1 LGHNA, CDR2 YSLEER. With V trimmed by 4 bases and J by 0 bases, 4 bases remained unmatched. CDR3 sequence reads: CASSPTGGSSYEQYF. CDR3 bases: TGCGCCAGCAGCCCGACAGGGGGTTCCTCCTACGAGCAGTACTTC.

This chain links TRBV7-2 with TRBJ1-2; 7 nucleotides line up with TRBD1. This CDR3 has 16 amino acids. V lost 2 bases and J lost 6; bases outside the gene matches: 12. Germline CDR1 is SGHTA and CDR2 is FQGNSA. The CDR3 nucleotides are TGTGCCAGCAGCTTAAGGGCAGGGGGAATTAGGCATGGCTACACCTTC. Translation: CASSLRAGGIRHGYTF. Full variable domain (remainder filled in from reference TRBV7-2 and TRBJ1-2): GAGVSQSPSNKVTEKGKDVELRCDPISGHTALYWYRQSLGQGLEFLIYFQGNSAPDKSGLPSDRFSAERTGGSVSTLTIQRTQQEDSAVYLCASSLRAGGIRHGYTFGSGTRLTVV.

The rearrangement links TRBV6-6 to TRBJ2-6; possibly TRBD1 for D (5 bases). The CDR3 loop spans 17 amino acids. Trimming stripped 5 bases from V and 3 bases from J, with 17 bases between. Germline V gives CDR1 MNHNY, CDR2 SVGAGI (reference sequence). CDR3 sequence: CASSRPQGSGGANVLTF. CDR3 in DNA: TGTGCCAGCAGTCGCCCGCAGGGTTCTGGTGGGGCCAACGTCCTGACTTTC.

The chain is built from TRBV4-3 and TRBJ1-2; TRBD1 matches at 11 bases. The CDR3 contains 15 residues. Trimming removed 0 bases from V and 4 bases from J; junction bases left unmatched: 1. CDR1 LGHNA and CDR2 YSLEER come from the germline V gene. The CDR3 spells CASSQDGTGGYGYTF. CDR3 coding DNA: TGCGCCAGCAGCCAAGACGGGACAGGGGGCTATGGCTACACCTTC.

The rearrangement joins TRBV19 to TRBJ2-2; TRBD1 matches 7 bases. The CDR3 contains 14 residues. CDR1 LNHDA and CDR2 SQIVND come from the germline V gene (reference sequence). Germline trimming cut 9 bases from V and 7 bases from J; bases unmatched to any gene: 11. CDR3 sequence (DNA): TGTGCCAGCGCTACTCAGGGGGATGGCGGGGAGCTGTTTTTT. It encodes CASATQGDGGELFF.

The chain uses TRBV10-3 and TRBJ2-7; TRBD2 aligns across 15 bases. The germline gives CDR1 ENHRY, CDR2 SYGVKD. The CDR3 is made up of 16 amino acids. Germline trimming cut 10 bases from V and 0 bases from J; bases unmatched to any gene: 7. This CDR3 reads CATPGLAGGHSYEQYF. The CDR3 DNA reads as TGTGCCACCCCGGGACTAGCGGGGGGCCACTCCTACGAGCAGTACTTC.

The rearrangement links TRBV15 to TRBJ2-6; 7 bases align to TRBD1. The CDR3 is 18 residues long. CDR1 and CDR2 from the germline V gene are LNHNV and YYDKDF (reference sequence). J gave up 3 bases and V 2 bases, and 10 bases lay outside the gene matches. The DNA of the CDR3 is TGTGCCACCAGCAGACCCTTCAAGGGGGCAAGTGGGGCCAACGTCCTGACTTTC. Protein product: CATSRPFKGASGANVLTF.

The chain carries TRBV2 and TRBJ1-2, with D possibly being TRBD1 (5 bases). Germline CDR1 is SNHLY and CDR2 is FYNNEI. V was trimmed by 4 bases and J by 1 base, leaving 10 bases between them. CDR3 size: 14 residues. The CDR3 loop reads CASSVIDSNYGYTF. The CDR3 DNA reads TGTGCCAGCAGTGTTATAGACAGTAACTATGGCTACACCTTC.

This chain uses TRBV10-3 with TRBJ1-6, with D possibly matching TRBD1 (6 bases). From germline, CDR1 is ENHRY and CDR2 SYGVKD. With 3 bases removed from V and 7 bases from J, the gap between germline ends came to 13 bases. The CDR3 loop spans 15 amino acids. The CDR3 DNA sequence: TGTGCCATCAGTGACCACACAGGGATGAATTCACCCCTCCACTTT. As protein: CAISDHTGMNSPLHF.

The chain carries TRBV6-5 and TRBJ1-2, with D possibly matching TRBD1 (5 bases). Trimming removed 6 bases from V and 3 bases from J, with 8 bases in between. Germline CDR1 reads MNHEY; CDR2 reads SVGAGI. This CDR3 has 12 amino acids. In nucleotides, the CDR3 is TGTGCCAGCAGGGACACCCACTATGGCTACACCTTC. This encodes CASRDTHYGYTF.

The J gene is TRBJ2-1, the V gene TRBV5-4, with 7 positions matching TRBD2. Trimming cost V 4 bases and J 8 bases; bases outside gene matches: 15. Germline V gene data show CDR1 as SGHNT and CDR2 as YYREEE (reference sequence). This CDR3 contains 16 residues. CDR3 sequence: CASSQTRQRGVYEQFF. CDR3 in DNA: TGTGCCAGCAGCCAAACGAGACAGCGGGGTGTCTATGAGCAGTTCTTC.

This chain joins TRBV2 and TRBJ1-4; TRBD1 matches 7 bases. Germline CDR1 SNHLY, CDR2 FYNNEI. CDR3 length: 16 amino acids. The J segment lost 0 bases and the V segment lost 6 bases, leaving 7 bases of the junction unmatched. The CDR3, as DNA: TGTGCCAGCAGGGGTGACAGGGTTGCAACTAATGAAAAACTGTTTTTT. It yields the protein CASRGDRVATNEKLFF.

The CDR3 sequence: CASSIHGGGRGSIAQHF. The CDR3 region has the DNA TGTGCCAGTAGTATTCATGGGGGGGGCCGGGGTTCAATAGCCCAGCATTTT. The chain combines TRBV19 with TRBJ1-5; a possible D gene is TRBD1 (6 bases). The V end lost 3 bases, the J end lost 11 bases, and 26 bases lay between the germline ends. Looked up from germline, CDR1 is LNHDA and CDR2 is SQIVND (reference sequence). The CDR3 runs 17 residues.